A selection of T cell receptor beta chains follows, all from one sample in a study of T cells expressing NK-cell markers. TCRdb reanalyzed the 5' RACE reads, giving one entry per CDR3 protein sequence and no DNA. The table lists 120,000 to 150,000 distinct CDR3 sequences. Sequencing was performed on blood T cells: a sorted CD56 or NKG2C T cell subset, CD4+ or CD8+ T cells, or bulk PBMC T cells (not recorded which). The receptors were sampled from a man between 18 and 35 years old in good health. CDR3s include the opening cysteine and the closing phenylalanine or tryptophan. Each record gives: J gene, V gene, CDR3 protein.

TRBJ2-2 | TRBV5-1 | CASSLASGGYTGELFF
TRBJ2-2 | TRBV12-3/TRBV12-4 | CASTGTVGDGELFF
TRBJ1-1 | TRBV30 | CAWSEGVANTEAFF
TRBJ2-5 | TRBV25-1 | CASRGGRRETQYF
TRBJ2-5 | TRBV12-3/TRBV12-4 | CASSPPGPRGETQYF
TRBJ2-1 | TRBV7-8 | CASSLSGTGGNEQFF
TRBJ1-4 | TRBV6-5 | CASSYDGTTNEKLFF
TRBJ2-1 | TRBV14 | CASSPGLANEQFF
TRBJ2-2 | TRBV24-1 | CATSGIHGGTFTGELFF
TRBJ1-2 | TRBV7-9 | CASSPRDEGSYGYTF
TRBJ1-5 | TRBV12-3/TRBV12-4 | CASMGPGSNQPQHF
TRBJ1-6 | TRBV19 | CASATGESLHF
TRBJ2-5 | TRBV3-1 | CASSHELSAQYF
TRBJ2-3 | TRBV4-1 | CASSQLTSGDTQYF
TRBJ1-2 | TRBV5-6 | CASSVDSTMKTF
TRBJ2-1 | TRBV7-6 | CASSLEGAGSRGNEQFF
TRBJ2-5 | TRBV12-3/TRBV12-4 | CATKPGGGPETQYF
TRBJ2-2 | TRBV9 | CASRPLLAGDDTGELFF
TRBJ2-1 | TRBV10-3 | CAISERERSSYNEQFF
TRBJ2-1 | TRBV7-9 | CASSSHQRATYNEQFF
TRBJ2-1 | TRBV20-1 | CSASGSADFNEQFF
TRBJ2-5 | TRBV19 | CASSILGNSGGGQETQYF
TRBJ2-1 | TRBV6-5 | CASSYGQDPYNEQFF
TRBJ1-5 | TRBV10-3 | CAISDSDAWGYSNQPQHF
TRBJ2-1 | TRBV7-9 | CASSQNDNEQFF
TRBJ2-5 | TRBV3-1 | CASSQEGSGGETQYF
TRBJ2-1 | TRBV15 | CATSRVSQGSEQFF
TRBJ2-1 | TRBV18 | CASSHLTSRNNEQFF
TRBJ2-1 | TRBV5-6 | CASSLAGSGALYNEQFF
TRBJ2-1 | TRBV4-2 | CASSQEGEREGGDEQFF
TRBJ1-1 | TRBV6-1 | CASSPREETEAFF
TRBJ2-1 | TRBV12-3/TRBV12-4 | CASKTSGRDYEQFF
TRBJ2-2 | TRBV24-1 | CATSDRKPSSGISAFGTGELFF
TRBJ2-7 | TRBV4-2 | CASSHGLASYEQYF
TRBJ2-1 | TRBV25-1 | CASQLADEQFF
TRBJ2-2 | TRBV2 | CASSDSLTGELFF
TRBJ1-5 | TRBV4-2 | CASSVDRDGEGNQPQHF
TRBJ1-1 | TRBV30 | CAWSVLGGQAFF
TRBJ2-5 | TRBV12-3/TRBV12-4 | CASSPPRERETQYF
TRBJ2-1 | TRBV30 | CASLAESSYNEQFF
TRBJ2-3 | TRBV5-6 | CASSLWSVAGTDTQYF
TRBJ2-3 | TRBV5-1 | CASSLESSGTTDTQYF
TRBJ2-1 | TRBV5-1 | CASSSVVEEQFF
TRBJ2-3 | TRBV30 | CAWRGLEDTQYF
TRBJ2-7 | TRBV12-3/TRBV12-4 | CASSFFLQPGEYEQYF
TRBJ2-6 | TRBV5-4 | CASSLRRTGGRSGANVLTF
TRBJ2-1 | TRBV4-3 | CASSQDHRLVNEQFF
TRBJ2-2 | TRBV18 | CASSPGTSTGELFF
TRBJ2-1 | TRBV5-6 | CASSLEGQGINEQFF
TRBJ2-1 | TRBV7-9 | CASSPSPLDEQFF